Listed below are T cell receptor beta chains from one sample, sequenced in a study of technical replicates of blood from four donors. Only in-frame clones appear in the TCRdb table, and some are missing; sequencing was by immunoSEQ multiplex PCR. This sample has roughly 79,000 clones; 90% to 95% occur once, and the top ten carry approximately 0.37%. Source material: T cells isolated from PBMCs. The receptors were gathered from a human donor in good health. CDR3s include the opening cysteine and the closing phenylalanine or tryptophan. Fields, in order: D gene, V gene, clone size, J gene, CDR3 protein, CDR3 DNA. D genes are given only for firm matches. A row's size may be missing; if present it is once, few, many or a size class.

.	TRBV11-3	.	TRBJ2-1	CASSQLLNEQFF	TGTGCCAGCAGCCAACTTTTGAATGAGCAGTTCTTC
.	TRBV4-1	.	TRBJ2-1	CASSQDPSNEQFF	TGCGCCAGCAGCCAAGATCCTAGTAATGAGCAGTTCTTC
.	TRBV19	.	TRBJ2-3	CASSFGGTDTQYF	TGTGCCAGTAGTTTCGGTGGCACAGATACGCAGTATTTT
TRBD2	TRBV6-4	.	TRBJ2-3	CASSPGTSGTDTQYF	TGTGCCAGCAGTCCCGGGACTAGCGGCACAGATACGCAGTATTTT
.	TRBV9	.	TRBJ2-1	CASSVGLIYNEQFF	TGTGCCAGCAGCGTAGGACTTATTTACAATGAGCAGTTCTTC
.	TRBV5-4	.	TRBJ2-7	CASSYSSYEQYF	TGTGCCAGCAGCTATAGCTCCTACGAGCAGTACTTC
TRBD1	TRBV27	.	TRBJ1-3	CASSSVMPGQRNTIYF	TGTGCCAGCAGTTCGGTAATGCCGGGACAGAGAAACACCATATATTTT
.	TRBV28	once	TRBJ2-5	CASRVEYQETQYF	TGTGCCAGCAGGGTGGAGTACCAAGAGACCCAGTACTTC
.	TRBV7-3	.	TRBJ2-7	CASSFVGMEDEQYF	TGTGCCAGCAGCTTCGTCGGGATGGAGGACGAGCAGTACTTC
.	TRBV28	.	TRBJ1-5	CASSLVGRAAQPQHF	TGTGCCAGCAGCTTAGTCGGGCGGGCGGCTCAGCCCCAGCATTTT
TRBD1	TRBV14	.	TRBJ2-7	CASSALQGATGLGDYEQYF	TGTGCCAGCAGCGCTCTACAGGGGGCTACAGGGCTGGGGGACTACGAGCAGTACTTC
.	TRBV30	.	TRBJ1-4	CAWRSGLTNEKLFF	TGTGCCTGGAGGTCGGGTTTAACTAATGAAAAACTGTTTTTT
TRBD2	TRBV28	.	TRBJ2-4	CASSFLAGLAKNIQYF	TGTGCCAGCAGTTTTTTAGCGGGGTTAGCCAAAAACATTCAGTACTTC
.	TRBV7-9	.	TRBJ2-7	CASSLGQGSQYEQYF	TGTGCCAGCAGCTTAGGTCAGGGATCGCAGTACGAGCAGTACTTC
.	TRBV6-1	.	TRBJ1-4	CASSEPPTMAGFNEKLFF	TGTGCCAGCAGTGAGCCTCCAACCATGGCGGGGTTTAATGAAAAACTGTTTTTT
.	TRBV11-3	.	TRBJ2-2	CASSFTLIFSGNPNTGELFF	TGTGCCAGCAGCTTCACACTTATATTTAGCGGAAACCCTAACACCGGGGAGCTGTTTTTT
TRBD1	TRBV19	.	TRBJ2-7	CASSSGQGYEQYF	TGTGCCAGTAGTTCCGGACAGGGCTACGAGCAGTACTTC
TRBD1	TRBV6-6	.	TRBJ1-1	CASSLDRVRNTEAFF	TGTGCCAGCAGCCTCGACAGGGTTCGGAACACTGAAGCTTTCTTT
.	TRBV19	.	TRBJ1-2	CASSIKPNYGYTF	TGTGCCAGTAGTATAAAGCCGAACTATGGCTACACCTTC
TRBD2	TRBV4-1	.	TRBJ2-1	CASSQEASGRVYEQFF	TGCGCCAGCAGCCAAGAGGCAAGCGGGAGGGTCTATGAGCAGTTCTTC
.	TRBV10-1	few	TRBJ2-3	CASSHSGYTDTQYF	TGCGCCAGCAGTCACAGCGGCTACACAGATACGCAGTATTTT
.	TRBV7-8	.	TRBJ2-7	CASSLLQISYYEQYF	TGTGCCAGCAGCTTATTACAGATCAGCTACTACGAGCAGTACTTC
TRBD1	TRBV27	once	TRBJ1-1	CASSLSGDRDAFF	TGTGCCAGCAGTTTATCCGGGGACAGGGACGCTTTCTTT
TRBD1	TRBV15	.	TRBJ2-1	CATSARTGTYNEQFF	TGTGCCACCAGCGCCCGGACAGGGACCTACAATGAGCAGTTCTTC